The next 25 T cell receptor beta chains were all read from a single sample in a study of T cells in Graves' hyperthyroidism and ophthalmopathy. The investigators amplified TCR beta CDR3 regions from RNA transcripts. HTBI primers drove first-round RT-PCR of the TCR CDR3. TCRdb analysed the multiplex PCR reads with MiXCR anew, one entry per CDR3 protein. Of around 350,000 distinct CDR3 sequences listed, roughly 15% are singletons. Sequenced input: blood. The receptors originated from a woman aged 60 to 75 with Graves' ophthalmopathy.

In this sample, this clonotype turned up many times. The CDR3 is CSALPGTPTGEQYF. DNA of the CDR3: TGCAGTGCTTTACCTGGGACTCCAACGGGGGAGCAGTACTTC. This chain links TRBV20-1 with TRBJ2-7; perhaps TRBD2 as D (6 bases). Trimming removed 5 bases at V and 7 bases at J, with 21 bases between. The length of the CDR3 is 14 residues. Germline loops: CDR1 DFQATT, CDR2 SNEGSKA (reference sequence).

This clonotype was picked up one time. Since a much larger clone is just one base distant, this may be a read error. The V call is TRBV20-1, the J call TRBJ2-7, with D maybe TRBD2 (6 bases). Trimming left V 1 base short and J 6 bases short, with 25 bases between. The CDR3 is made up of 17 amino acids. The germline CDR1 and CDR2 sequences are DFQATT and SNEGSKA (reference sequence). CDR3 DNA sequence: TGCAGTGCTAGAGCTCCTCCTGAGCTGGAGGGACGGGCCGAGCAGTACTTC. Amino acid sequence: CSARAPPELEGRAEQYF.

There are many counts of this clonotype. This chain joins TRBV2 and TRBJ2-5; D remains unclear. Trimming shortened V by 6 bases and J by 10 bases, and 15 bases separated the two germline ends. Germline-derived CDR1 and CDR2 are SNHLY and FYNNEI. The CDR3 sequence is 12 residues long. The CDR3 DNA is TGTGCCAGCAGAGAAACGCCCTGGGGCCAGTACTTC. Translated, it gives CASRETPWGQYF.

This clonotype was observed once. CDR3 sequence (DNA): TGTGCCAGCAGCTTAGCCCGACTAGCGGAATACAATGAGCAGTTCTTC. Translation gives CASSLARLAEYNEQFF. The chain recombines TRBV7-8 with TRBJ2-1, with 9 nucleotides matching TRBD2. Trimming removed 0 bases from V and 4 bases from J; junction bases left unmatched: 4. The CDR3 is 16 residues long. Germline CDR1 and CDR2: SGHVS and FQNEAQ.

This clonotype was recorded many times. The J gene is TRBJ2-3, the V gene TRBV20-1, with TRBD2 matching over 8 bases. The V and J ends lost 1 base and 4 bases, in that order; junction bases with no gene match: 4. Germline CDR1 and CDR2: DFQATT and SNEGSKA (reference sequence). The CDR3 runs to 14 residues. CDR3 region: CSARAGGGADTQYF. In nucleotides, the CDR3 is TGCAGTGCTAGAGCGGGGGGGGGGGCAGATACGCAGTATTTT.

This clonotype was seen a few times. This rearrangement joins TRBV7-9 to TRBJ2-2, with 9 bases aligning to TRBD2. Unmatched junction bases numbered 13, after V lost 4 bases and J lost 1 base. The CDR3 is 19 amino acids. Germline V CDR1 and CDR2: SEHNR, FQNEAQ (reference sequence). The CDR3 DNA reads TGTGCCAGCAGCTCCCTCGTAGGGACTAGCACTAAGAACACCGGGGAGCTGTTTTTT. Its protein is CASSSLVGTSTKNTGELFF.

This clonotype has at least ten counts. The rearrangement joins TRBV2 to TRBJ2-5; D is undetermined. Trimming took off 3 bases at V and 7 bases at J, with 12 bases between the two ends. The CDR3 is 13 residues long. From germline, CDR1 is SNHLY and CDR2 FYNNEI. The CDR3 DNA is TGTGCCAGCAGTGATTCCCGCCGTGCGACCCAGTACTTC. Protein: CASSDSRRATQYF.

This clonotype was found many times. The chain carries TRBV5-1 and TRBJ2-7, with D possibly matching TRBD2 (6 bases). Germline CDR1 reads SGHRS; CDR2 reads YFSETQ. Trimming took off 4 bases at V and 2 bases at J, with 10 bases between the two ends. This CDR3 region has 13 residues. CDR3 in amino acids: CASSRDLPYEQYF. The DNA for the CDR3 is TGCGCCAGCAGCCGGGACTTACCCTACGAGCAGTACTTC.

CDR3 in DNA: TGCGCCAGCAGCTGGGCAGGATCCTACAATGAGCAGTTCTTC. It translates to CASSWAGSYNEQFF. This chain joins TRBV5-1 and TRBJ2-1; unclear D gene. V was cut by 3 bases and J by 1 base, with 8 bases left in between. Per germline, CDR1 SGHRS and CDR2 YFSETQ. The CDR3 has 14 residues.

This clonotype was seen a handful of times. The chain uses TRBV20-1 and TRBJ2-5; D may be TRBD2 (5 bases). This CDR3 is 12 amino acids long. Germline CDR1 is DFQATT and CDR2 is SNEGSKA (reference sequence). The V gene lost 3 bases and the J gene lost 6 bases, with 11 bases spanning the gap. For the CDR3, the DNA is TGCAGTGCTAGGACTACTCCGAAGACCCAGTACTTC. Translated: CSARTTPKTQYF.

A word on this clonotype: The CDR3 does not end in the conserved phenylalanine or tryptophan, so this is likely a read error. V gene TRBV11-2 combines with J gene TRBJ2-2; 9 nucleotides agree with TRBD2. V shed 4 bases, J shed 1 base, and the junction held 4 bases outside the gene matches. The CDR3 runs 16 residues. The germline V gene encodes CDR1 SGHAT and CDR2 FQNNGV. In DNA form, the CDR3 reads TGTGCCAGCAGCTCCGGGACTAGCAGGAACACCGGGGAGCTGTTTTGT. Translation gives CASSSGTSRNTGELFC.

This clonotype was recorded a few times. The chain has TRBV5-1 and TRBJ1-1, with a tentative D call TRBD1 (6 bases). Trimming pared 0 bases from V and 0 bases from J, leaving 12 bases between. The CDR3 is 16 residues long. Germline-derived CDR1 and CDR2 are SGHRS and YFSETQ. CDR3 DNA sequence: TGCGCCAGCAGCTTGGTGGCAGGGGCTCTGAACACTGAAGCTTTCTTT. Translation gives CASSLVAGALNTEAFF.

This clonotype was found many times. The J gene is TRBJ1-1, the V gene TRBV6-5; maybe TRBD1 (5 bases). CDR1 is MNHEY and CDR2 is SVGAGI in the germline V gene. The CDR3 extends over 14 amino acids. V lost 2 bases and J 4 bases, leaving 11 bases between the germline ends. CDR3: CASSYSQGGTEAFF. The CDR3 DNA reads TGTGCCAGCAGTTACAGCCAGGGAGGCACTGAAGCTTTCTTT.

In its sample, this clonotype was seen a few times. The chain joins TRBV6-1 to TRBJ1-6; no clear D. The CDR3 has 13 residues. Deletions cut 2 bases from V and 9 bases from J, with 8 bases between. Germline CDR1 and CDR2: MNHNS and SASEGT. CDR3 amino acids: CASSEWVGSPLHF. For the CDR3, the DNA is TGTGCCAGCAGTGAATGGGTTGGTTCACCCCTCCACTTT.

V usage is TRBV6-1 and J usage is TRBJ2-3; perhaps TRBD2 as D (6 bases). Germline assignment: CDR1 MNHNS and CDR2 SASEGT. Trimming cost V 5 bases and J 2 bases, with 11 bases left between them. This CDR3 is 14 amino acids long. The CDR3 loop is CASSQEDYTDTQYF. CDR3 coding DNA: TGTGCCAGCAGTCAAGAGGACTACACAGATACGCAGTATTTT.

The V gene is TRBV19, the J gene TRBJ1-2; D gene ambiguous. The CDR3 consists of 13 residues. V was pared by 7 bases and J by 4 bases, with 13 bases between. Germline V gives CDR1 LNHDA, CDR2 SQIVND (reference sequence). CDR3 nucleotides: TGTGCCAGTACACGAGAGACCGGCTATGGCTACACCTTC. Amino acids: CASTRETGYGYTF.

The V call is TRBV30, the J call TRBJ1-1; D possibly corresponds to TRBD1 (6 bases). Per germline, CDR1 GTSNPN and CDR2 SVGIG (reference sequence). Trimming removed 4 bases at V and 0 bases at J, with 18 bases between. The CDR3 contains 16 residues. CDR3 sequence reads: CAWIPVMRGLNTEAFF. CDR3 DNA: TGTGCCTGGATACCAGTAATGCGGGGGCTGAACACTGAAGCTTTCTTT.

The rearrangement joins TRBV7-9 to TRBJ2-6, with 7 bases identical to TRBD1. This CDR3 contains 17 residues. Germline assignment: CDR1 SEHNR and CDR2 FQNEAQ (reference sequence). V lost 6 bases to trimming and J lost 0 bases; unmatched junction nucleotides: 8. The CDR3 region is CASSNRGQVSGANVLTF. The CDR3 DNA follows: TGTGCCAGCAGTAACAGGGGCCAAGTCTCTGGGGCCAACGTCCTGACTTTC.

The V call is TRBV6-1, the J call TRBJ2-6, with D maybe TRBD1 (5 bases). CDR3 size: 16 residues. Trimming took 6 bases from V and 2 from J, leaving 14 bases between them. The germline V gene encodes CDR1 MNHNS and CDR2 SASEGT. CDR3 sequence (DNA): TGTGCCAGCAGCCCCTCTCAGGGAACTGGGGCCAACGTCCTGACTTTC. It translates to CASSPSQGTGANVLTF.

The chain links TRBV6-1 to TRBJ2-3, with 7 bases lining up with TRBD2. The CDR3 covers 15 residues. V shed 10 bases and J 6 bases; nucleotides not matched to a gene: 16. Germline-derived CDR1 and CDR2 are MNHNS and SASEGT. CDR3 in amino acids: CATSRGSDTLDTQYF. CDR3 nucleotide sequence: TGTGCCACGTCTCGCGGGAGCGACACTCTGGATACGCAGTATTTT.

This clonotype was seen at least ten times. The J gene is TRBJ2-5, the V gene TRBV28, with TRBD2 as a possible D gene (6 bases). The CDR3 length is 13 residues. Germline loops: CDR1 MDHEN, CDR2 SYDVKM. The V and J ends lost 8 bases and 5 bases respectively, with 15 bases between them. CDR3: CASVGGLRETQYF. The CDR3 DNA reads TGTGCCAGCGTCGGGGGTTTGAGGGAGACCCAGTACTTC.

This clonotype was found a few times. A read error may be the cause here, since a much bigger clone is one base away. The chain has TRBV6-1 and TRBJ1-1; D possibly corresponds to TRBD1 (5 bases). This CDR3 is built from 14 residues. Per germline, CDR1 MNHNS and CDR2 SASEGT. This CDR3 reads CASSEGPGRTGAFF. CDR3 DNA: TGTGCCAGCAGTGAAGGTCCAGGGAGGACTGGAGCTTTCTTT.

This clonotype occurred many times. The chain links TRBV27 to TRBJ2-1, with 10 bases lining up with TRBD2. The germline V gene encodes CDR1 MNHEY and CDR2 SMNVEV (reference sequence). Trimming at V came to 3 bases and at J to 9 bases, leaving 11 bases not matched to a gene. The CDR3 contains 16 residues. CDR3 DNA: TGTGCCAGCAGTTTCGGACTAGCGGTCCCCAGCGGTGAGCAGTTCTTC. Translation: CASSFGLAVPSGEQFF.

The CDR3, as DNA: TGCAGCGTTGTTGGGGGCAGGGGGGCCAACGTCCTGACTTTC. Residues: CSVVGGRGANVLTF. The rearrangement joins TRBV29-1 to TRBJ2-6, with a tentative D call TRBD1 (6 bases). The CDR3 length is 14 residues. V dropped 4 bases and J dropped 4 bases, with 11 bases sitting between them. Per the germline V gene, CDR1 is SQVTM and CDR2 is ANQGSEA. Combining the CDR3 with reference TRBV29-1 and TRBJ2-6 gives the whole variable domain SAVISQKPSRDICQRGTSLTIQCQVDSQVTMMFWYRQQPGQSLTLIATANQGSEATYESGFVIDKFPISRPNLTFSTLTVSNMSPEDSSIYLCSVVGGRGANVLTFGAGSRLTVL.

The V and J genes are TRBV7-8 and TRBJ2-7, with 10 positions matching TRBD2. Germline values: CDR1 SGHVS, CDR2 FQNEAQ. V shed 1 base, J shed 7 bases, and the junction held 4 bases outside the gene matches. The CDR3 totals 14 residues. This CDR3 reads CASSLVSSGGEQYF. As DNA, the CDR3 is TGTGCCAGCAGCTTAGTGTCTAGCGGGGGAGAGCAGTACTTC.